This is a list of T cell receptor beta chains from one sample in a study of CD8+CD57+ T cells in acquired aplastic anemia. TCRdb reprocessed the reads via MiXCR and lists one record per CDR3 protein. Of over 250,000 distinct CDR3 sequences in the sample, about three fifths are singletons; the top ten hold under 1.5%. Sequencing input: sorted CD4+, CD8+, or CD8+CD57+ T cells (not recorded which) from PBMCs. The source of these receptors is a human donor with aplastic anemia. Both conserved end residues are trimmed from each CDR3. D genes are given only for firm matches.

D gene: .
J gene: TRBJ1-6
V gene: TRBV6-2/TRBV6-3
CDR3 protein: ASTQTRDRVALGSPLH

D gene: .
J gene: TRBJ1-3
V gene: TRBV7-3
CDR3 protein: ASSSGASGNTIY

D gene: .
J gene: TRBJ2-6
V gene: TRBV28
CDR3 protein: ASSRGGSSGANVLT

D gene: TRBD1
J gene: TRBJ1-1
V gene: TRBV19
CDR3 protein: ASSSRQGAEAF

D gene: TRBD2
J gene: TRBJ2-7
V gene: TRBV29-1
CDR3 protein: SAPEGGEGRRLRGDEQY

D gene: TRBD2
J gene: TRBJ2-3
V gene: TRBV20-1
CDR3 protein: SARRSGSHGDTQY

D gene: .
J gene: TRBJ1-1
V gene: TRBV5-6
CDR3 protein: ASSFLEYTEAF

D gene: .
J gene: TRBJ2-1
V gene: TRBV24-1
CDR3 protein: ATSAERIYNEQF

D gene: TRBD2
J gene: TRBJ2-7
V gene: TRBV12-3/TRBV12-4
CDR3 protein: ASSLGGGVARSYEQY

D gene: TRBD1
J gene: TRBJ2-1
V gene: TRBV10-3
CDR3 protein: AISGGRQGGDEQF

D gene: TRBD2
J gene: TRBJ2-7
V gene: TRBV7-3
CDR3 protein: ASGLGGGAGEQY

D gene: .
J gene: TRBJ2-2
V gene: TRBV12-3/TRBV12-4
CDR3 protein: ASSSAGGPANTGELF

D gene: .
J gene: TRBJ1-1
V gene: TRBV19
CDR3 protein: ASSQTLNTEAF

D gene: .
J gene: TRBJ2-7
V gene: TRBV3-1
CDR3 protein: ASSPYYEQY

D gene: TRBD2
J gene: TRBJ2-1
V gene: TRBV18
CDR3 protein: ASSPGTSGENEQF

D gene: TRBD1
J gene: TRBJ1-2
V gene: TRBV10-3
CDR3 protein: ATIRDSNYGYT

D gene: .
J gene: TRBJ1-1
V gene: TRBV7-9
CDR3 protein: ASSLAYSAGPEAF

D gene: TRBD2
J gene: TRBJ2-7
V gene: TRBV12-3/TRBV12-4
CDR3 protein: ASSLLLAGERGDEQY

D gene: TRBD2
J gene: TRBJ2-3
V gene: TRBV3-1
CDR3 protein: ASTPGLAGEDTQY

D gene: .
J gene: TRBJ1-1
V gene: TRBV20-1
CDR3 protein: SARGEDKDTEAF

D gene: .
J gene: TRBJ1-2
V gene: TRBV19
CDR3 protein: ASSIIPPLAYGYT

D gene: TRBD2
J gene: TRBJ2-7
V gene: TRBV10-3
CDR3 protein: AISEAGGRDYEQY

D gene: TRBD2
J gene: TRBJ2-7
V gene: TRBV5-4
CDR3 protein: ASSRGGGRPDEQY

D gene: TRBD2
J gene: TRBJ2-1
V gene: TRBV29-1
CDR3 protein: SVASRLAGGLYNEQF

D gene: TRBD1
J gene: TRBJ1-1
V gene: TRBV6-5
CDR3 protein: ASSFRGQGKAF

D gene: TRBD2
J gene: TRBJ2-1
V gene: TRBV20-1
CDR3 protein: SAWGLAGGDSYNEQF